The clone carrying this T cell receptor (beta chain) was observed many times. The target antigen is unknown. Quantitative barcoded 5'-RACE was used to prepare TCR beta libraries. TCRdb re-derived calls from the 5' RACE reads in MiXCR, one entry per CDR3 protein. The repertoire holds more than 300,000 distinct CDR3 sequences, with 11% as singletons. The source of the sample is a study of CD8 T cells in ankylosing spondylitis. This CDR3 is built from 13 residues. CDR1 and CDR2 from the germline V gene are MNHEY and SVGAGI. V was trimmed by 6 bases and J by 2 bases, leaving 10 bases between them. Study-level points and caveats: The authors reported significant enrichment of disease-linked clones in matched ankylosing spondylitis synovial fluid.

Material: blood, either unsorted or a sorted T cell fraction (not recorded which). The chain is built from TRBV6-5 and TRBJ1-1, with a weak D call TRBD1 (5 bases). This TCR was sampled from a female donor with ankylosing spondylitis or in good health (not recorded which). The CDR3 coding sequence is TGTGCCAGCAGATCGACAGTTAACACTGAAGCTTTCTTT. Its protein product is CASRSTVNTEAFF.